The sequence of this TCR beta chain was determined in a study of OX40 agonist ivuxolimab in advanced cancers. Study-level information: Cancers in dose escalation were hepatocellular, melanoma, renal cell and head and neck. Overall study results and limits: Some of the lowest clonal expansion was seen in partial responders at 0.1-3.0 mg/kg. There was clonal expansion of CD4+ and CD8+ blood T cells by week 6 at 0.1 to 3.0 mg/kg.

Clones were sequenced by immunoSEQ multiplex PCR, and TCRdb holds only the in-frame ones, with some missing. This sample has roughly 34,000 clones, with 65% to 80% found just once. Comments on this clone: Its antigen is not known.

Per germline, CDR1 MGHDK and CDR2 SYGVNS. There are 15 residues in the CDR3. V dropped 4 bases and J dropped 4 bases, with 14 bases sitting between them. This clonotype was sampled from an adult with an advanced solid tumor such as melanoma, head and neck, liver or kidney cancer. Sequences were derived from CD4+ or CD8+ T cells sorted from blood, sampled in a trial of the OX40 agonist ivuxolimab. The chain recombines TRBV25-1 with TRBJ1-5; possibly TRBD1 for D (5 bases). CDR3 amino acids: CASSVKGTLNQPQHF. CDR3 DNA sequence: TGTGCCAGCAGTGTAAAAGGGACTCTAAATCAGCCCCAGCATTTT.